This T cell receptor beta chain came from a study of T cells in tuberculosis. The wider study: IGRA-negative adolescents, IGRA-positive adolescents with latent tuberculosis and adults with active tuberculosis formed this South African cohort.

The germline gives CDR1 LNHDA, CDR2 SQIVND (reference sequence). CDR3 length equals 14 residues. Between the trimmed V and J ends, which lost 3 bases and 6 bases, there was a span of 14 bases. Time point described: new active TB diagnosis, blood taken before or within 7 days of starting treatment. Only in-frame clones appear in the TCRdb table, and some are missing; sequencing was by immunoSEQ multiplex PCR. The repertoire consists of 30,000 to 35,000 clones, with less than 95% occurring once and the leading ten covering less than 2.5%. In this sample, this clone turned up once. The J gene is TRBJ1-2, the V gene TRBV19, with D possibly being TRBD1 (6 bases). Sequenced material: PBMCs, taken at tuberculosis diagnosis. The sequence was obtained from an adult with tuberculosis. As DNA, the CDR3 is TGTGCCAGTAGTATGGGACAAGCAAGGGATGGCTACACCTTC. Protein: CASSMGQARDGYTF.